The rows below give T cell receptor beta chains drawn from one sample of a study of T cell repertoires in cytomegalovirus infection. TCRdb re-analysed the reads in MiXCR, keeping a single row per CDR3 protein. Here the sample spans roughly 230,000 distinct CDR3 sequences, 22% being singletons. Sequences were obtained from CD8+ T cells from PBMCs. These receptors all come from a human donor in good health (CMV status not recorded). Some clones in this sample may be carry-over from other donors' samples. CDR3s include the opening cysteine and the closing phenylalanine or tryptophan. Expanded clones are given a class, and other clones once, few, many or no size at all.

cdr3_aa	cdr3_length	j_call	clone_size	v_call
CSAESTGVGQPQHF	14	TRBJ1-5	once	TRBV20-1
CATSSGRGANYGYTF	15	TRBJ1-2	few	TRBV15
CASSERGGWYRGVNEQFF	18	TRBJ2-1	few	TRBV6-4
CASSFVVGGTEAFF	14	TRBJ1-1	few	TRBV6-5
CASTGTSDDTQYF	13	TRBJ2-3	many	TRBV12-3/TRBV12-4
CASSPPWGLFVGGASDTQYF	20	TRBJ2-3	few	TRBV28
CASSPRSHRGDTEAFF	16	TRBJ1-1	-	TRBV28
CASSQGAGTEAFF	13	TRBJ1-1	-	TRBV4-2
CASAPDPSSYNEQFF	15	TRBJ2-1	-	TRBV9
CASSSITDTQYF	12	TRBJ2-3	few	TRBV27
CASSPLDRIYEQYF	14	TRBJ2-7	few	TRBV27
CASSTGQGPYNEQFF	15	TRBJ2-1	many	TRBV5-5
CASSSGGQESNQPQHF	16	TRBJ1-5	-	TRBV7-3
CASSLGPGGATNSPLHF	17	TRBJ1-6	few	TRBV7-2
CATFGANVLTF	11	TRBJ2-6	-	TRBV7-6
CSARDWGGEQYF	12	TRBJ2-7	-	TRBV20-1
CASSYARGDEQFF	13	TRBJ2-1	-	TRBV6-5
CASSLSPTTEFNEQFF	16	TRBJ2-1	-	TRBV7-6
CASSIRHAGGSTDTQYF	17	TRBJ2-3	-	TRBV19
CASSLGLNNEQFF	13	TRBJ2-1	many	TRBV7-6
CASRTQDGQETQYF	14	TRBJ2-5	-	TRBV28
CASGEGTEAFF	11	TRBJ1-1	medium-sized	TRBV2
CASSLGRQETQYF	13	TRBJ2-5	-	TRBV12-3/TRBV12-4
CASSQDWLAGGPRVSDTQYF	20	TRBJ2-3	few	TRBV3-1
CSASDPGGSTEAFF	14	TRBJ1-1	many	TRBV20-1
CASSLTESAYNSPLHF	16	TRBJ1-6	-	TRBV27
CASSGLAGTSTYEQYF	16	TRBJ2-7	-	TRBV7-2
CASSQTPGTGKDGYTF	16	TRBJ1-2	-	TRBV2
CASSFQGTNTGELFF	15	TRBJ2-2	-	TRBV12-3/TRBV12-4
CASSGLTGSNQPQHF	15	TRBJ1-5	hyperexpanded	TRBV28
CASSPSWGGGTEAFF	15	TRBJ1-1	many	TRBV7-9
CASGPAFEQNEQFF	14	TRBJ2-1	-	TRBV7-1
CASSLEAGLGRTEAFF	16	TRBJ1-1	many	TRBV7-8
CASSQTGNEQFF	12	TRBJ2-1	many	TRBV7-2
CATSTDGGVRNEQFF	15	TRBJ2-1	few	TRBV15
CASSRSGFTEAFF	13	TRBJ1-1	-	TRBV28
CASSLGGFGYEQYF	14	TRBJ2-7	-	TRBV12-3/TRBV12-4